The 10 T cell receptor beta chains below come from one sample, sequenced in a study of tumor and adjacent non-tumor tissue in lung cancer. This sample's RNA came from whole unsorted tissue. The library came from three nested PCR rounds adapted from ARM-PCR protocols. TCRdb re-called the multiplex PCR reads with MiXCR, one entry per CDR3 protein. This table has 77,000 or so distinct CDR3 sequences, 60% to 85% appearing once. Sequences were obtained from lung tumor tissue. Receptor source: a woman in her forties or fifties with non-small cell lung cancer.

The chain's CDR3 is CASSVGRGGANVLTF. CDR3 nucleotides: TGTGCCAGCAGCGTAGGCAGGGGCGGGGCCAACGTCCTGACTTTC. The J gene is TRBJ2-6, the V gene TRBV9; the D gene is possibly TRBD1 (6 bases). The CDR3 loop spans 15 amino acids. The germline V gene encodes CDR1 SGDLS and CDR2 YYNGEE. Deletions cut 0 bases from V and 4 bases from J, with 8 bases between.

A note on this clonotype: An end of the junction differs from the germline gene, which may be a read error. This chain links TRBV20-1 with TRBJ1-1; maybe TRBD1 (5 bases). Germline assignment: CDR1 DFQATT and CDR2 SNEGSKA (reference sequence). This CDR3 is 14 amino acids long. CDR3 residues: CRARDGHTNTEAFF. The CDR3 DNA reads TGCAGAGCTAGAGACGGACACACGAACACTGAAGCTTTCTTT.

The V call is TRBV2, the J call TRBJ2-2; the D is unclear. The V and J ends lost 3 bases and 1 base respectively, with 6 bases between them. Germline V gene data show CDR1 as SNHLY and CDR2 as FYNNEI. The CDR3 contains 14 residues. The CDR3 sequence is CASSEVGNTGELFF. In DNA, the CDR3 is TGTGCCAGCAGTGAGGTCGGGAACACCGGGGAGCTGTTTTTT.

This clonotype was observed a single time. The V call is TRBV9, the J call TRBJ2-7; D might be TRBD2 (7 bases). In germline, CDR1 is SGDLS, CDR2 YYNGEE. Trimming removed 3 bases from V and 4 bases from J, with 14 bases in between. The CDR3 contains 14 residues. CDR3 residues: CASSEGGVGYEQYF. In DNA, the CDR3 is TGTGCCAGCAGCGAGGGGGGGGTAGGGTACGAGCAGTACTTC.

This clonotype has only one observation. Its ends do not fully match the called genes, so a read error is possible. This rearrangement joins TRBV11-2 to TRBJ1-5, with unresolved D. The CDR3 extends over 13 amino acids. Germline V gene data show CDR1 as SGHAT and CDR2 as FQNNGV. CDR3 nucleotide sequence: TGTGCCAGTAGATTCGGGAGCAATCAGCCCCACCATTTT. Translation: CASRFGSNQPHHF.

In DNA, the CDR3 is TGTGCCAGCGGACATAGGACAGGGGGGGAAAGCGAGCAGTACTTC. Its protein is CASGHRTGGESEQYF. V gene TRBV6-5 combines with J gene TRBJ2-7; 10 nucleotides agree with TRBD1. The V gene end was trimmed by 8 bases and the J gene end by 6 bases; junction bases not matched to a gene: 13. The CDR3 is 15 residues long. Germline V gene sequence: CDR1 MNHEY, CDR2 SVGAGI.

Details on this clonotype: The germline gene is not matched at one end of the junction; a read error may be the cause. The V and J genes are TRBV7-9 and TRBJ2-7; 12 bases agree with TRBD2. Germline V gives CDR1 SEHNR, CDR2 FQNEAQ (reference sequence). CDR3 length: 18 residues. CDR3 coding DNA: TGTGCCAGCAGCTTAGACGTGGGACTAGCGGGCCCCTCCTACGAGCACTACTTC. As protein: CASSLDVGLAGPSYEHYF.

Remarks on this clonotype: The junction and the germline gene differ at one end; a read error may be behind it. This chain connects TRBV28 to TRBJ2-3; D remains unclear. CDR1 and CDR2 from the germline V gene are MDHEN and SYDVKM. This CDR3 is 13 amino acids long. The CDR3: CAGGDPLADMQYF. CDR3 coding DNA: TGTGCCGGCGGAGACCCTCTCGCAGATATGCAGTATTTT. Filled out from reference TRBV28 and TRBJ2-3, the complete variable domain reads DVKVTQSSRYLVKRTGEKVFLECVQDMDHENMFWYRQDPGLGLRLIYFSYDVKMKEKGDIPEGYSVSREKKERFSLILESASTNQTSMYLCAGGDPLADMQYFGPGTRLTVL.

This clonotype was seen only a few times. V is TRBV19 and J is TRBJ1-1; 8 bases map to TRBD1. J was trimmed by 4 bases and V by 5 bases; bases with no gene match: 12. Germline V lookup: CDR1 LNHDA, CDR2 SQIVND (reference sequence). The CDR3 sequence is 16 residues long. The CDR3 nucleotides read TGTGCCAGTAGTTCCCGTAGACAGGGGTGGATCACTGAAGCTTTCTTT. It encodes CASSSRRQGWITEAFF. The full variable domain, in which reference TRBV19 and TRBJ1-1 provide the parts outside the CDR3, is DGGITQSPKYLFRKEGQNVTLSCEQNLNHDAMYWYRQDPGQGLRLIYYSQIVNDFQKGDIAEGYSVSREKKESFPLTVTSAQKNPTAFYLCASSSRRQGWITEAFFGQGTRLTVV.

This clonotype occurred many times. J is TRBJ2-3 and V is TRBV7-2; 7 bases line up with TRBD2. Losses at the gene ends were 0 bases for V and 3 bases for J; bases not matched to a gene: 6. The germline V gene has CDR1 SGHTA and CDR2 FQGNSA. CDR3 size: 16 residues. CDR3 DNA: TGTGCCAGCAGCTTAGCGCTAGGGCGGGAGACAGATACGCAGTATTTT. As protein: CASSLALGRETDTQYF.